The TCR beta chain described here comes from a study of shared clonotypes between healthy human individuals. Sorted-subset replicate PCR reactions contained 200 ng DNA, corresponding to tens of thousands of T cell genomes. Some clones are missing from TCRdb's copy, which holds only in-frame ones; the method was immunoSEQ multiplex PCR. Of around 690,000 clones listed, 90% are singletons. Per the germline V gene, CDR1 is SGHRS and CDR2 is YFSETQ. V lost 0 bases to trimming and J lost 3 bases; unmatched junction nucleotides: 8. CDR3 size: 16 residues. The gene calls are TRBV5-1 and TRBJ2-7, with 8 positions matching TRBD2. Sequencing was performed on memory CD8+ T cells from PBMCs. Subset: CD45RO+ cells pooled with CCR7-negative TemRA cells. The receptor comes from a man younger than 35 in good health. Some clones in this sample may be carry-over from other donors' samples. CDR3 sequence (DNA): TGCGCCAGCAGCTTGGACGGGACTAGAAGATACTACGAGCAGTACTTC. The encoded protein is CASSLDGTRRYYEQYF. Looking up the rest from reference TRBV5-1 and TRBJ2-7 gives the full variable domain: KAGVTQTPRYLIKTRGQQVTLSCSPISGHRSVSWYQQTPGQGLQFLFEYFSETQRNKGNFPGRFSGRQFSNSRSEMNVSTLELGDSALYLCASSLDGTRRYYEQYFGPGTRLTVT.